This T cell receptor beta chain was obtained from a study of tumor and adjacent non-tumor tissue in lung cancer (dated by TCRdb to 2017 to 2018). Some background on the complete study: The cohort included more than 9 adenocarcinoma, 2 squamous cell carcinoma and 1 small cell lung cancer patients. The 15 or so patients were aged roughly 31 to 80 years, included about 10 men and 5 women, and had TNM stage I to III disease. Sequencing generated a total of more than 100 million productive TCRbeta reads, averaging roughly 4.4 million reads per sample. The study compared bulk TCRbeta repertoires between lung tumor tissue and matched distant non-tumor lung tissue from fewer than 19 lung cancer patients. About 30 paired specimens, one tumor and one normal lung sample per patient, were profiled by TCRbeta CDR3 sequencing.

What the authors observed across the whole study: The top 100 clones made up a significantly larger cumulative share of the repertoire in normal lung than in tumor tissue. TCR diversity (inverse Simpson) was significantly higher in tumor than in normal lung tissue (approximately 440 vs 150, P = 0.0075, Mann-Whitney U test). The cohort had only about 14 patients, and the authors noted that larger samples and more detailed clinical data are needed. Neither the sequencing platform nor unique molecular identifiers are named or mentioned anywhere in the methods. Younger patients had significantly higher TCR diversity, and higher tumor TCR diversity was associated with shorter overall and disease-free survival. Because peripheral blood was not sequenced, the blood TCRbeta repertoires of the lung cancer patients in the study went unexamined.

Cut back by 6 bases and 8 bases, the V and J ends lie 13 bases apart. From the cysteine up to the phenylalanine, the CDR3 has a length of 12 residues. The entry retains the CDR3 DNA only, 36 bases that are in frame from base 1. Library preparation employed multiplex PCR. These reads were obtained on an Illumina HiSeq 2500. Following protocols modified from ARM-PCR, the researchers constructed TCRbeta libraries through three rounds of nested PCR with primers (Table S4). Before sequencing, PCR products of 200-500 bp were excised from the gel and purified with the QIAquick gel extraction kit. The paper's processing steps were these. Trimmomatic was used to clean the reads, FLASH merged the cleaned reads into complete CDR3 sequences, and MiTCR assigned the sequences to V(D)J germline segments. VDJtools was used to compute clonal diversity as the inverse Simpson's index. In-frame sequences lacking a premature stop codon were counted as productive reads. Using fastp at Q25 and MiXCR, TCRdb reprocessed the public reads and kept productive beta chains. Under each unique CDR3 protein, matching rows form one entry showing the most common genes and DNA. These V and J calls are TCRdb output, not the study's own analysis. This sample lists tens of thousands of distinct CDR3 sequences; about three quarters were detected once. The top ten clonotypes cover about 12% of the sample.

RNA was isolated from bulk, unsorted tissue, and RNA quality was assessed with a NanoDrop ND-1000 and an Agilent 2100. Newly diagnosed lung cancer patients without prior chemotherapy who had been admitted for thoracic surgery in China between August and November 2014 were enrolled as donors. Patients with previous radiotherapy or chemotherapy, or with another concurrent cancer, were excluded from the study. Pieces of surgical tissue measuring about 1-2 cm3 were kept in RNAlater solution and held at -80 degrees C until needed. Ten or more counts support this clonotype. Its target antigen remains unknown. Per-base quality was not reported, and no clone a single base away is much larger than it.

The rearranged chain carries TRBV12-3 or TRBV12-4 and TRBJ1-2; possibly the D gene is TRBD1, per 6 matching bases. The source of this sequence is a woman aged 45-59 years with non-small cell lung cancer. Sequences were obtained from lung tumor tissue. This receptor has the CDR3 CASRKGGGGYTF. At the DNA level, the sequence is TGTGCCAGCAGAAAAGGCGGGGGCGGCTACACCTTC.